This T cell receptor (beta chain) originates from a study of PD-1 blockade in classical Hodgkin lymphoma. Study overall: Nivolumab was given intravenously to patients at 3 mg/kg every 2 weeks.

Note on this clone: Its specificity is not known.

The study, taken as a whole, reports: CD4+ but not CD8+ TCR diversity rose significantly by C4D1. At baseline, newly diagnosed patients reportedly showed less TCR diversity than healthy donors.

Libraries were prepared by immunoSEQ multiplex PCR; TCRdb keeps only in-frame clonotypes and omits some of them. The sample carries tens of thousands of clones, roughly 85% recorded once. Time point here: cycle 4 day 1 (C4D1), after around six weeks of nivolumab. Every patient had relapsed following autologous stem cell transplantation, and cohorts differed in brentuximab vedotin exposure. The source material was peripheral blood mononuclear cells (PBMCs), sampled before the fourth cycle of nivolumab. The origin of this receptor is a human donor with classical Hodgkin lymphoma.

In DNA form, the CDR3 reads TGTGCCAGCAGCTTACGGGGGAGCTCCTACAATGAGCAGTTCTTC. It encodes CASSLRGSSYNEQFF. The rearrangement uses TRBV7-3 and TRBJ2-1, with a possible D match to TRBD2 (6 bases). The CDR3 has 15 amino acids. Germline CDR1 and CDR2: SGHTA and FQGTGA. V lost 2 bases, J lost 0 bases, and 8 bases lay in between.